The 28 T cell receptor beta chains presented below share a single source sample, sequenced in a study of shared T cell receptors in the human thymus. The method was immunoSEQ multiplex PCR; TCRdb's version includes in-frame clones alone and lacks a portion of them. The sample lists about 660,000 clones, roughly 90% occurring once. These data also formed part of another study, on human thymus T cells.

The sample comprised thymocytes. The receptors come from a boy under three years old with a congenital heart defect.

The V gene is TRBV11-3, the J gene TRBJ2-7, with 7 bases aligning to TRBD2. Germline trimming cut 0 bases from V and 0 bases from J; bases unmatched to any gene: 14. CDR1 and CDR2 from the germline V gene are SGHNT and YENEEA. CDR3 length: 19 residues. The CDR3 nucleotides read TGTGCCAGCAGCTTAGAGGTTCTGGGTAGCGGGTCTAGCTCCTACGAGCAGTACTTC. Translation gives CASSLEVLGSGSSSYEQYF.

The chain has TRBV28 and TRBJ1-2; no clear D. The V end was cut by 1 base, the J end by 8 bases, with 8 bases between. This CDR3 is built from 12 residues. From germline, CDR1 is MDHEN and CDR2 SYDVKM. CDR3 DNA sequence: TGTGCCAGCAGTTTATCCGGTCTCGGCTACACCTTC. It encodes CASSLSGLGYTF.

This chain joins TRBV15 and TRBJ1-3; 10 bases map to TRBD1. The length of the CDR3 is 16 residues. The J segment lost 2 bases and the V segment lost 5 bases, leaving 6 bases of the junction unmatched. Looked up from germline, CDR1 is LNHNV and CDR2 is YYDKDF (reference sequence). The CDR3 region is CATSFFDRGPGNTIYF. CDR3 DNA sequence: TGTGCCACCAGCTTTTTCGACAGGGGGCCTGGAAACACCATATATTTT. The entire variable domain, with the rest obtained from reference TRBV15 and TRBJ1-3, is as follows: DAMVIQNPRYQVTQFGKPVTLSCSQTLNHNVMYWYQQKSSQAPKLLFHYYDKDFNNEADTPDNFQSRRPNTSFCFLDIRSPGLGDTAMYLCATSFFDRGPGNTIYFGEGSWLTVV.

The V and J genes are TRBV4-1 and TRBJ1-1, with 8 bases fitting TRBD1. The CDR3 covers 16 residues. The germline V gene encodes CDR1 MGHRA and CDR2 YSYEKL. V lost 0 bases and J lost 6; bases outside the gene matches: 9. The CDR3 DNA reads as TGCGCCAGCAGCCAAGAAAGGACAGGGAAGCGGGCTGAAGCTTTCTTT. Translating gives CASSQERTGKRAEAFF.

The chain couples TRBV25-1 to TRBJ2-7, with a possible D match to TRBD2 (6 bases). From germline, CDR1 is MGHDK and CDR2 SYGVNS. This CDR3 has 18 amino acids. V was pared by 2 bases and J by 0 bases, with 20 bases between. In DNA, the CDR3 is TGTGCCAGCAGTGAAAGTTTAGGGCCGGGACTTATCTCCTACGAGCAGTACTTC. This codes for CASSESLGPGLISYEQYF.

In DNA form, the CDR3 reads TGTGCCAGCAACCCGACAGGGTTCGCTGAAGCTTTCTTT. Translating it yields CASNPTGFAEAFF. This rearrangement joins TRBV6-1 to TRBJ1-1, with TRBD1 matching 7 bases. CDR3 length: 13 amino acids. Germline loops: CDR1 MNHNS, CDR2 SASEGT. The V segment lost 7 bases and the J segment 6 bases; nucleotides outside the gene matches: 8.

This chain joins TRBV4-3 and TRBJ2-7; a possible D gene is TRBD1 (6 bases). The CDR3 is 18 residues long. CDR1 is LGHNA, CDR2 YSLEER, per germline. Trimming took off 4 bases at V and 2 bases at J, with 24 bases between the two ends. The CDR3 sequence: CASSRFLGRGNIAYEQYF. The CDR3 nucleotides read TGCGCCAGCAGCCGATTCCTAGGCAGGGGCAATATTGCCTACGAGCAGTACTTC.

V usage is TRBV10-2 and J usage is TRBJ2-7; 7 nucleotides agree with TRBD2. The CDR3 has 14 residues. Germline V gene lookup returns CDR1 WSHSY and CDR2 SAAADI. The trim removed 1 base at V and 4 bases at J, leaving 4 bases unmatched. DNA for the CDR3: TGCGCCAGCAGTGAGTTAACGGGAGGTTACGAGCAGTACTTC. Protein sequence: CASSELTGGYEQYF.

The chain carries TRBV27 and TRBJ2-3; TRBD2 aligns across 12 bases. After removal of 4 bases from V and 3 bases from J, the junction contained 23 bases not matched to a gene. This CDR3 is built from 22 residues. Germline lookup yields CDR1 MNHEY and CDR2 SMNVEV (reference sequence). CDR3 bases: TGTGCCAGCAGTTCACCGGGACTAGCGGGCATAAGGACCAAGACGGAGACAGATACGCAGTATTTT. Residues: CASSSPGLAGIRTKTETDTQYF.

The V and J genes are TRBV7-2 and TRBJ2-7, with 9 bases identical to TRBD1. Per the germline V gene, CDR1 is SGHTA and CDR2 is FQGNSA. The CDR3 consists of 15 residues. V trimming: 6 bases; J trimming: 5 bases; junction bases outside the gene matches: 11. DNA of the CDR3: TGTGCCAGCAGTCTATCCTCGGGACAGGGCAACGAGCAGTACTTC. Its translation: CASSLSSGQGNEQYF. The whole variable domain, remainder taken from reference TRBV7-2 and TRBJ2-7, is GAGVSQSPSNKVTEKGKDVELRCDPISGHTALYWYRQSLGQGLEFLIYFQGNSAPDKSGLPSDRFSAERTGGSVSTLTIQRTQQEDSAVYLCASSLSSGQGNEQYFGPGTRLTVT.

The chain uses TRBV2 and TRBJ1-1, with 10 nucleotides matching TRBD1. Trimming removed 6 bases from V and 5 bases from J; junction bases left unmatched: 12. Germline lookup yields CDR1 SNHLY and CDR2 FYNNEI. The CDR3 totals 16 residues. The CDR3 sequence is CASRSSWTGGCTEAFF. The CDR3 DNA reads TGTGCCAGCAGGAGCTCCTGGACAGGGGGTTGTACTGAAGCTTTCTTT. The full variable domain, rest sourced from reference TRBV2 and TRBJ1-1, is EPEVTQTPSHQVTQMGQEVILRCVPISNHLYFYWYRQILGQKVEFLVSFYNNEISEKSEIFDDQFSVERPDGSNFTLKIRSTKLEDSAMYFCASRSSWTGGCTEAFFGQGTRLTVV.

DNA of the CDR3: TGTGCCTGGAGTGATGGGACGCCTGCGGGGAACAATGAGCAGTTCTTC. Protein product: CAWSDGTPAGNNEQFF. This chain connects TRBV30 to TRBJ2-1; a weak D match, TRBD2 (6 bases). The length of the CDR3 is 16 residues. Per germline, CDR1 GTSNPN and CDR2 SVGIG (reference sequence). The germline V and J ends were trimmed by 1 base and 5 bases, with 18 bases remaining between them.

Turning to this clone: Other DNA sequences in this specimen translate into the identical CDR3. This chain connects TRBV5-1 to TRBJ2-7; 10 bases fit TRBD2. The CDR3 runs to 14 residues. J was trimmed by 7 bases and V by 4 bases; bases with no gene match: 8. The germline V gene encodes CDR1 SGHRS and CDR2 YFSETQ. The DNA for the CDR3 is TGCGCCAGCAGCATAGCGGGAGGACCTCGGGAGCAGTACTTC. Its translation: CASSIAGGPREQYF.

CDR3: CAWSGPGGEKLFF. The CDR3 DNA reads TGTGCCTGGTCAGGGCCGGGTGGGGAAAAACTGTTTTTT. V gene TRBV30 combines with J gene TRBJ1-4; TRBD1 is a possible D gene (5 bases). Germline V gene sequence: CDR1 GTSNPN, CDR2 SVGIG (reference sequence). V shed 5 bases and J shed 8 bases, with 15 bases lying between them. The CDR3 contains 13 residues.

The CDR3 here is CASSQTGLAGNEQFF. CDR3 sequence (DNA): TGCGCCAGCAGCCAAACCGGACTAGCGGGTAACGAGCAGTTCTTC. This sequence joins TRBV4-3 and TRBJ2-1, with 11 bases aligning to TRBD2. The CDR3 runs 15 residues. Trimming took 2 bases from V and 10 from J; bases not matched to a gene: 7. Germline CDR1 reads LGHNA; CDR2 reads YSLEER.

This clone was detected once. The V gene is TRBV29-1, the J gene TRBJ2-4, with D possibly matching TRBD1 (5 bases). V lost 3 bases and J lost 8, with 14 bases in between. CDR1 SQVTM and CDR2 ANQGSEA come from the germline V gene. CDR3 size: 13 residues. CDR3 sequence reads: CSVEGQGLDIQYF. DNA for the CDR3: TGCAGCGTTGAGGGGCAGGGATTGGACATTCAGTACTTC. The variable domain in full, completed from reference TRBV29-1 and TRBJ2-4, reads SAVISQKPSRDICQRGTSLTIQCQVDSQVTMMFWYRQQPGQSLTLIATANQGSEATYESGFVIDKFPISRPNLTFSTLTVSNMSPEDSSIYLCSVEGQGLDIQYFGAGTRLSVL.

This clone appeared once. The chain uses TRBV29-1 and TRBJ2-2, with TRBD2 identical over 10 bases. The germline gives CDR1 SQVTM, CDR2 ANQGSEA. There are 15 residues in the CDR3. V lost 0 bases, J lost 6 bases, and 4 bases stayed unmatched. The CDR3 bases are TGCAGCGTTGAAGATCTGAGCGGGAGGGCCGGGGAGCTGTTTTTT. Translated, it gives CSVEDLSGRAGELFF.

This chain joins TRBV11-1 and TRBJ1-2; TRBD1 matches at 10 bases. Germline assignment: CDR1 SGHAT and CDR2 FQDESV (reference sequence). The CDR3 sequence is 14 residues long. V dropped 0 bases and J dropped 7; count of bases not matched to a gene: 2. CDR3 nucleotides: TGTGCCAGCAGCTTAGCCGGGACAGGGGTTGGCTACACCTTC. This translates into CASSLAGTGVGYTF. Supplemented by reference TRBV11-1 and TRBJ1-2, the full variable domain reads EAEVAQSPRYKITEKSQAVAFWCDPISGHATLYWYRQILGQGPELLVQFQDESVVDDSQLPKDRFSAERLKGVDSTLKIQPAELGDSAMYLCASSLAGTGVGYTFGSGTRLTVV.

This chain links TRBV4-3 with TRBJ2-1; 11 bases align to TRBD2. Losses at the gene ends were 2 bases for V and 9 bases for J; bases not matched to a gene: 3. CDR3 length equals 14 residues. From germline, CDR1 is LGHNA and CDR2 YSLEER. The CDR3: CASSQPGLAVEQFF. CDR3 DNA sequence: TGCGCCAGCAGCCAACCGGGACTAGCGGTTGAGCAGTTCTTC.

The CDR3 bases are TGTGCCAGCAGCGGCGGCCCGGGGGGCCTCGGCTCCTACGAGCAGTACTTC. Its translation is CASSGGPGGLGSYEQYF. This sequence joins TRBV9 and TRBJ2-7; D is perhaps TRBD2 (7 bases). V lost 3 bases, J lost 0 bases, and 19 bases lay in between. CDR3 length equals 17 residues. CDR1 is SGDLS, CDR2 YYNGEE, per germline.

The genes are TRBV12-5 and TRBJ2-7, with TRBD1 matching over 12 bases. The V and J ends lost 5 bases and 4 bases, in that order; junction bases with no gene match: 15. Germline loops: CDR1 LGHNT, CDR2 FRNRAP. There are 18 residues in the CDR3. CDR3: CASGGDRDRGHRTYEQYF. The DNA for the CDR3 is TGTGCTAGTGGTGGGGACCGGGACAGGGGGCACCGGACTTACGAGCAGTACTTC.

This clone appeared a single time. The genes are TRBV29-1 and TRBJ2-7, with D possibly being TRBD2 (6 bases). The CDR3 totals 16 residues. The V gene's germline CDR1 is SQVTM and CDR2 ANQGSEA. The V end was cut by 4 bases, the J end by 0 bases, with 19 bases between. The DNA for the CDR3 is TGCAGCGTTGTGTATAGACCTCGGAGGGCCTCCTACGAGCAGTACTTC. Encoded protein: CSVVYRPRRASYEQYF.

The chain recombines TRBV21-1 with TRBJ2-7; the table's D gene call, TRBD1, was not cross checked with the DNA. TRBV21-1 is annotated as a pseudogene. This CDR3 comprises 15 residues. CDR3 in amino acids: CASSKDRANSYEQYF. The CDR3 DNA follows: TGTGCCAGCAGCAAAGACAGGGCCAACTCCTACGAGCAGTACTTC.

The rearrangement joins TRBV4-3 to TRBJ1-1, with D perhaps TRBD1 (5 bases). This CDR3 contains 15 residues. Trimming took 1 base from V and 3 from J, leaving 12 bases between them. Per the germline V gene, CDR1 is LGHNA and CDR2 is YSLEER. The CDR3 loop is CASSQGTNPYTEAFF. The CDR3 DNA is TGCGCCAGCAGCCAAGGGACAAACCCTTACACTGAAGCTTTCTTT.

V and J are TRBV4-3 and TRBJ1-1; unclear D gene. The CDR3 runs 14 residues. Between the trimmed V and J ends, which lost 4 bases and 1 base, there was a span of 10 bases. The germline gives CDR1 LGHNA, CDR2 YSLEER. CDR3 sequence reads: CASSPYGENTEAFF. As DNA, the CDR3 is TGCGCCAGCAGCCCTTACGGGGAGAACACTGAAGCTTTCTTT.

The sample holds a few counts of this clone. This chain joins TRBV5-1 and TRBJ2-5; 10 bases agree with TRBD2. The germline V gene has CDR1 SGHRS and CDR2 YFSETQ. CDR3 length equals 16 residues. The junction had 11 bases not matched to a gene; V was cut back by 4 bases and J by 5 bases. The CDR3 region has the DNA TGCGCCAGCAGCCCTATGCCAAGCGGGAGGGGGGAGACCCAGTACTTC. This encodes CASSPMPSGRGETQYF.

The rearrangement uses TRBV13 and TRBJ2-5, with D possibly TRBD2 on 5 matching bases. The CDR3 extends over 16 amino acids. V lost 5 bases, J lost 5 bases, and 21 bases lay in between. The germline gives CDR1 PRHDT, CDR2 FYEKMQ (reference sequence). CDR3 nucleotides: TGTGCCAGCAGCCCAGGTGGGAAGAGGGCGCGTGAGACCCAGTACTTC. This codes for CASSPGGKRARETQYF.

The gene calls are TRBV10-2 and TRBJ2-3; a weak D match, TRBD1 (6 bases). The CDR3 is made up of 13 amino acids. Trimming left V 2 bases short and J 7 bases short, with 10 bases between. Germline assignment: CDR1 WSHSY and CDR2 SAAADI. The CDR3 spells CASSEDRSHTQYF. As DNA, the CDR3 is TGCGCCAGCAGTGAGGACAGGTCACATACGCAGTATTTT.